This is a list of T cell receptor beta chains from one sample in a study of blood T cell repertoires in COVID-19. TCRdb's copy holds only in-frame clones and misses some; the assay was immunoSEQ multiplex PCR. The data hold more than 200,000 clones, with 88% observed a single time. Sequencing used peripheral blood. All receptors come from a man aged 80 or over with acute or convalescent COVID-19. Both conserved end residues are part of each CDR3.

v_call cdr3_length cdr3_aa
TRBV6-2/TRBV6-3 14 CASSSDQGYYGYTF
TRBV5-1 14 CASRRTGANTEAFF
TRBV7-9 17 CASSLARGRGNTGELFF
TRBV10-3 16 CAISEGAGATSDTQYF
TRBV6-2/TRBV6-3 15 CASSSQRAELYEQYF
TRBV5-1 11 CASSSGYEQYF
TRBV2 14 CATSGQGGNTEAFF
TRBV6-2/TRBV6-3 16 CASSYGASGRAWEQFF
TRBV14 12 CASSQTIIQQYF
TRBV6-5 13 CASSTLGQETQYF
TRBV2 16 CASSEVQGSMNTEAFF
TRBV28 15 CASSGGFRGNQPQHF
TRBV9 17 CASSARPLAGAYNEQFF
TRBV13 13 CASGQGQSYGYTF
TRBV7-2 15 CASSLRLAGLYEQYF
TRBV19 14 CASSSGQRNQPQHF
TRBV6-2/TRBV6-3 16 CASSWRDRGPTDTQYF
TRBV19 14 CASSKGQDTGELFF
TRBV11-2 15 CASSLEGRLNTEAFF
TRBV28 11 CASSLNYGYTF
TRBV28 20 CASSWGPGTSGRAAPDTQYF
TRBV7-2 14 CASSTRTGRVEQFF
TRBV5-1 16 CASSQGTGAGNTEAFF
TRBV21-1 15 CASSKALRGGETQYF